These 4 T cell receptor beta chains share one sample of origin, sequenced in a study of radiation and T cells in renal cell carcinoma. The repertoire was sequenced with immunoSEQ multiplex PCR; TCRdb's copy has only in-frame clones and lacks some. The sample has 55,000 to 65,000 clones; over 70% are singletons. Time point reported: baseline pretreatment blood. Specified treatment: 15 Gy SBRT to primary tumor, nephrectomy 4 weeks later. Specimen: blood, collected from a patient whose treatment included radiotherapy and nephrectomy. The receptors were gathered from a man aged 60 to 69 with renal cell carcinoma.

This chain connects TRBV7-9 to TRBJ1-5; D not certain. The CDR3 is 14 residues long. Germline-derived CDR1 and CDR2 are SEHNR and FQNEAQ (reference sequence). The V end lost 0 bases, the J end lost 2 bases, and 5 bases lay between the germline ends. CDR3 coding DNA: TGTGCCAGCAGCTTAGCGATCGGCAATCAGCCCCAGCATTTT. Its translation: CASSLAIGNQPQHF.

The V and J genes are TRBV6-5 and TRBJ1-2, with 7 bases lining up with TRBD1. Germline CDR1 reads MNHEY; CDR2 reads SVGAGI. The V gene end was trimmed by 5 bases and the J gene end by 7 bases; junction bases not matched to a gene: 10. CDR3 length: 14 amino acids. CDR3 nucleotide sequence: TGTGCCAGCAGTCTACAACAGGGGTCGGGTGGCTACACCTTC. Translated: CASSLQQGSGGYTF.

This clone was counted once. The genes are TRBV19 and TRBJ1-6; 10 positions agree with TRBD1. The ends lost 3 bases at V and 8 bases at J; junction bases unmatched: 7. CDR3 length: 16 residues. The germline gives CDR1 LNHDA, CDR2 SQIVND (reference sequence). The DNA of the CDR3 is TGTGCCAGTAGTATGGACAGGGGGGGCCTCGATTCACCCCTCCACTTT. It codes for CASSMDRGGLDSPLHF.

This chain links TRBV6-5 with TRBJ2-5; 8 bases are a match to TRBD1. CDR1 MNHEY and CDR2 SVGAGI come from the germline V gene. Unmatched junction bases numbered 4, after V lost 6 bases and J lost 4 bases. The CDR3 is 13 residues long. This CDR3 reads CASSADRGETQYF. For the CDR3, the DNA is TGTGCCAGCAGCGCCGACAGGGGAGAGACCCAGTACTTC.